Here is one TCR beta chain with its context. The antigen remains undetermined. The CDR3 has 21 amino acids. V shed 4 bases and J 0 bases; nucleotides not matched to a gene: 16. The germline CDR1 and CDR2 sequences are SGHVS and FNYEAQ. Purity of the untouched CD4+ T cells was 95% to 98%. Sequencing was performed with immunoSEQ multiplex PCR; in TCRdb, only in-frame clones are kept and a portion is missing. The sample shows over 100,000 clones, approximately 92% of them seen only once. This entry belongs to a study of T cell repertoires and HLA-DP antigens. Study-wide results and limits: No separate analysis of naive versus memory CD4+ cells was done.

This receptor was taken from a woman between 18 and 29 years old in good health and CMV-seronegative. The specimen sequenced was CD4+ T cells from PBMCs. This chain links TRBV7-6 with TRBJ2-2; 11 bases align to TRBD2. CDR3 protein: CASSSPSTSGTILANTGELFF. The CDR3, as DNA: TGTGCCAGCAGCTCCCCCTCGACTAGCGGGACCATCCTCGCGAACACCGGGGAGCTGTTTTTT.